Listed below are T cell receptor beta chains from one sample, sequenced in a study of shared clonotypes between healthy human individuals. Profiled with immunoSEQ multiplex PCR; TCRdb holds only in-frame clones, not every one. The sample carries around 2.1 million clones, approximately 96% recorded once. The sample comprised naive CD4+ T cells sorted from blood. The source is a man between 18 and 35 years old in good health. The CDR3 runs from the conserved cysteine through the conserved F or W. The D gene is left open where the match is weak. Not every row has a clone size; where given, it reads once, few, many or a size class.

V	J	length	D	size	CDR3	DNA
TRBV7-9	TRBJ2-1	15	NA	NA	CASSQPGTTSVEQFF	TGTGCCAGCAGCCAGCCCGGGACCACTAGTGTTGAGCAGTTCTTC
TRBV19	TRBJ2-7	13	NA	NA	CASSIIRGDEQYF	TGTGCCAGTAGTATCATCCGGGGTGACGAGCAGTACTTC
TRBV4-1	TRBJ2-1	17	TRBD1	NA	CASSRTGEGSSYNEQFF	TGCGCCAGCAGCCGGACAGGGGAAGGGAGCTCCTACAATGAGCAGTTCTTC
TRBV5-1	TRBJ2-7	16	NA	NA	CASSLGTVFNPDEQYF	TGCGCCAGCAGCTTGGGGACAGTCTTTAACCCGGACGAGCAGTACTTC
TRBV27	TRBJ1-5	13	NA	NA	CASSETGYQPQHF	TGTGCCAGCAGTGAGACAGGCTATCAGCCCCAGCATTTT
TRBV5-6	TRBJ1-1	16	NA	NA	CASSPDTGSENTEAFF	TGTGCCAGCAGCCCCGACACAGGGTCAGAGAACACTGAAGCTTTCTTT
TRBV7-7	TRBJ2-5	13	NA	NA	CASSADRQETQYF	TGTGCTAGCAGCGCCGACAGACAAGAGACCCAGTACTTC
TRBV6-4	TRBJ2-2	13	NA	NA	CATRRGVGGELFF	TGTGCCACTAGGAGGGGTGTCGGCGGGGAGCTGTTTTTT
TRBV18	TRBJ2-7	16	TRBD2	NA	CASSQRLAGGQDEQYF	TGTGCCAGCTCGCAGCGACTAGCGGGAGGTCAGGACGAGCAGTACTTC
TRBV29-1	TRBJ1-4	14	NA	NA	CSVEDGTANEKLFF	TGCAGCGTTGAAGATGGGACGGCCAATGAAAAACTGTTTTTT
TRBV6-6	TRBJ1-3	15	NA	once	CASSYSRGSGNTIYF	TGTGCCAGCAGTTACTCGAGGGGTTCTGGAAACACCATATATTTT
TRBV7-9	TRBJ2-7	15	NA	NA	CASSLYPVSSYEQYF	TGTGCCAGCAGCTTATATCCAGTATCCTCCTACGAGCAGTACTTC
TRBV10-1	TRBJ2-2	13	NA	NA	CASTNTGTGELFF	TGCGCCAGCACCAATACAGGCACCGGGGAGCTGTTTTTT
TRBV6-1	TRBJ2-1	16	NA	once	CASSESLWGSYNEQFF	TGTGCCAGCAGTGAAAGTTTGTGGGGGTCCTACAATGAGCAGTTCTTC
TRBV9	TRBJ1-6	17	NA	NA	CASSADTGSSYNSPLHF	TGTGCCAGCAGCGCAGATACAGGGAGCTCCTATAATTCACCCCTCCACTTT
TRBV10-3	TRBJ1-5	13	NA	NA	CAISAGEYQPQHF	TGTGCCATCAGTGCTGGGGAGTATCAGCCCCAGCATTTT
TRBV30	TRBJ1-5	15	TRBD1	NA	CAWRSTGTGNQPQHF	TGTGCCTGGAGATCCACCGGGACAGGGAATCAGCCCCAGCATTTT
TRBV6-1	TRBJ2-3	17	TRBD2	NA	CASSAPPGTSSTDTQYF	TGTGCCAGCAGTGCCCCCCCCGGGACTAGCAGCACAGATACGCAGTATTTT
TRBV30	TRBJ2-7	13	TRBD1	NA	CAWSQGEIYEQYF	TGTGCCTGGAGTCAGGGGGAGATCTACGAGCAGTACTTC
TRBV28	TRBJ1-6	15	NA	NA	CASSGGHGGSSPLHF	TGTGCCAGCAGTGGGGGGCACGGGGGAAGTTCACCCCTCCACTTT
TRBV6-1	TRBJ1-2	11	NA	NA	CASERNNGYTF	TGTGCCAGCGAACGTAACAATGGCTACACCTTC
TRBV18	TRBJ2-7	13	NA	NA	CASSPVELAEQYF	TGTGCCAGCTCACCAGTGGAGCTAGCTGAGCAGTACTTC
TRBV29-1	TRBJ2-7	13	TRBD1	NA	CSVRQGGSYEQYF	TGCAGCGTACGACAGGGGGGCTCCTACGAGCAGTACTTC
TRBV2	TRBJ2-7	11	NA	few	CASQMVGEQYF	TGTGCCAGTCAGATGGTGGGTGAGCAGTACTTC
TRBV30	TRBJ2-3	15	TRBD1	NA	CAWSSGQGSTDTQYF	TGTGCCTGGAGTTCGGGACAGGGGAGCACAGATACGCAGTATTTT
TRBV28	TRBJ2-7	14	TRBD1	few	CASSLRGLGYEQYF	TGTGCCAGCAGCCTCAGGGGGCTGGGCTACGAGCAGTACTTC
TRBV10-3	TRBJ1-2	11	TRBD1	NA	CAISPGQGYTF	TGTGCCATCAGTCCGGGACAGGGCTACACCTTC
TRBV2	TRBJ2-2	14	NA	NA	CASKALDFTGELFF	TGTGCCAGCAAAGCTCTCGACTTCACCGGGGAGCTGTTTTTT
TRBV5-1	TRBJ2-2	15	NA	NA	CASSLEGGKAGELFF	TGCGCCAGCAGCTTGGAGGGCGGGAAGGCCGGGGAGCTGTTTTTT
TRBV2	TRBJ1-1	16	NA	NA	CASSGNRQVGEAEAFF	TGTGCCAGCAGTGGGAACCGACAGGTGGGTGAGGCTGAAGCTTTCTTT
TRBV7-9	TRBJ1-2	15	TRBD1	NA	CASSPRTGSNYGYTF	TGTGCCAGCAGCCCCAGGACAGGTTCTAACTATGGCTACACCTTC
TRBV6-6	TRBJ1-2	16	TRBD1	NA	CASSYGAGTGGAGYTF	TGTGCCAGCAGTTACGGAGCCGGGACAGGGGGCGCTGGCTACACCTTC
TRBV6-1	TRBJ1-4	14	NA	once	CASRRGSSNEKLFF	TGTGCCAGCAGGAGGGGGAGTTCTAATGAAAAACTGTTTTTT
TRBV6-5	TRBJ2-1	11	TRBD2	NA	CASSRGEGQFF	TGTGCCAGCAGCCGTGGGGAGGGGCAGTTCTTC
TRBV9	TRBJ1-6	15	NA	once	CASSPSVGQDSPLHF	TGTGCCAGCAGCCCTAGTGTCGGTCAGGATTCACCCCTCCACTTT